Below are 30 T cell receptor beta chains sequenced from a single sample in a study of OX40 agonist ivuxolimab in advanced cancers. The method was immunoSEQ multiplex PCR; TCRdb's version includes in-frame clones alone and lacks a portion of them. The sample lists tens of thousands of clones, less than 85% occurring once. The input for sequencing was CD4+ or CD8+ T cells sorted from blood, taken in a trial of the OX40 agonist ivuxolimab. These receptors were collected from an adult with an advanced solid tumor such as melanoma, head and neck, liver or kidney cancer.

In this sample, this clone turned up a few times. The chain's CDR3 is CASGLGPAGETQYF. The CDR3 nucleotides are TGTGCTAGTGGTTTGGGCCCGGCAGGGGAGACCCAGTACTTC. The chain carries TRBV12-5 and TRBJ2-5; possible D gene TRBD1, 5 bases. The CDR3 runs 14 residues. Germline V CDR1 and CDR2: LGHNT, FRNRAP. V dropped 1 base and J dropped 5 bases, with 11 bases sitting between them.

The J gene is TRBJ2-5, the V gene TRBV2; 7 nucleotides align to TRBD1. The CDR3 extends over 15 amino acids. V shed 1 base, J shed 5 bases, and the junction held 7 bases outside the gene matches. The V gene's germline CDR1 is SNHLY and CDR2 FYNNEI. CDR3 amino acids: CASSEGRGFRETQYF. DNA of the CDR3: TGTGCCAGCAGTGAAGGCAGGGGGTTTAGGGAGACCCAGTACTTC.

The chain joins TRBV28 to TRBJ1-4; no clear D. This CDR3 spans 14 amino acids. CDR1 MDHEN and CDR2 SYDVKM come from the germline V gene. Trimming cost V 3 bases and J 7 bases, with 12 bases left between them. The CDR3 spells CASSFLGLGEKLFF. CDR3 nucleotides: TGTGCCAGCAGTTTCCTCGGTTTAGGTGAAAAACTGTTTTTT. The variable domain in full, completed from reference TRBV28 and TRBJ1-4, reads DVKVTQSSRYLVKRTGEKVFLECVQDMDHENMFWYRQDPGLGLRLIYFSYDVKMKEKGDIPEGYSVSREKKERFSLILESASTNQTSMYLCASSFLGLGEKLFFGSGTQLSVL.

V is TRBV19 and J is TRBJ2-7; maybe TRBD2 (7 bases). This CDR3 spans 14 amino acids. Germline loops: CDR1 LNHDA, CDR2 SQIVND (reference sequence). The germline V and J ends were trimmed by 7 bases and 3 bases, with 16 bases remaining between them. The CDR3 DNA reads TGTGCCAGTAAGGGGGGGGCGTCGGGCTACGAGCAGTACTTC. It translates to CASKGGASGYEQYF.

The CDR3 loop reads CASSPGGFGNTIYF. CDR3 in DNA: TGTGCCAGCAGCCCAGGAGGGTTTGGAAACACCATATATTTT. The chain has TRBV7-9 and TRBJ1-3; D not resolved. This CDR3 contains 14 residues. The germline CDR1 and CDR2 sequences are SEHNR and FQNEAQ (reference sequence). Trimming pared 5 bases from V and 3 bases from J, leaving 11 bases between.

J is TRBJ1-5 and V is TRBV4-1; no clear D gene. This CDR3 contains 14 residues. Germline values: CDR1 MGHRA, CDR2 YSYEKL. Trimming took off 0 bases at V and 5 bases at J, with 8 bases between the two ends. The CDR3 coding sequence is TGCGCCAGCAGCCAAGATTCTATGGATCAGCCCCAGCATTTT. This translates into CASSQDSMDQPQHF.

V gene TRBV5-1 combines with J gene TRBJ2-7, with D possibly being TRBD1 or TRBD2 (6 bases each). The germline V gene has CDR1 SGHRS and CDR2 YFSETQ. The CDR3 runs to 18 residues. Trimming stripped 0 bases from V and 3 bases from J, with 22 bases between. For the CDR3, the DNA is TGCGCCAGCAGCTTGGAGGGACTCTCCATGAGGGGGAACTACGAGCAGTACTTC. This encodes CASSLEGLSMRGNYEQYF.

The chain has TRBV21-1 and TRBJ2-5; the table's TRBD2 call for D was not verified on the DNA. TRBV21-1 represents a pseudogene. There are 15 residues in the CDR3. CDR3 region: CASSYRRRAGETQYF. The CDR3 region has the DNA TGTGCCAGCAGCTACAGAAGACGTGCGGGAGAGACCCAGTACTTC.

The CDR3 here is CALGRGYYNEQFF. The CDR3 coding sequence is TGTGCCCTGGGTCGAGGTTACTACAATGAGCAGTTCTTC. The chain couples TRBV6-5 to TRBJ2-1; D is ambiguous. Germline loops: CDR1 MNHEY, CDR2 SVGAGI. The CDR3 consists of 13 residues. V dropped 11 bases and J dropped 3 bases, with 14 bases sitting between them.

CDR3 DNA sequence: TGTGCCAGCAGCTCCGGGACCAGCACAGATACGCAGTATTTT. It yields the protein CASSSGTSTDTQYF. This sequence joins TRBV7-9 and TRBJ2-3, with D perhaps being TRBD1 or TRBD2 (5 bases each). In germline, CDR1 is SEHNR, CDR2 FQNEAQ (reference sequence). This CDR3 has 14 residues. V gave up 4 bases and J gave up 0 bases, with 8 bases separating them.

The chain couples TRBV27 to TRBJ1-5; TRBD1 agrees at 7 bases. The CDR3 is 14 amino acids. With V trimmed by 5 bases and J by 3 bases, 4 bases remained unmatched. Germline lookup yields CDR1 MNHEY and CDR2 SMNVEV (reference sequence). The CDR3 DNA sequence: TGTGCCAGCAGTCCGACAGGGTACAATCAGCCCCAGCATTTT. It specifies CASSPTGYNQPQHF.

This clone is classed as medium-sized (0.01 to 0.1%). V and J are TRBV7-9 and TRBJ1-6; 7 nucleotides line up with TRBD1. With V trimmed by 5 bases and J by 7 bases, 8 bases remained unmatched. The germline V gene has CDR1 SEHNR and CDR2 FQNEAQ (reference sequence). The CDR3 totals 15 residues. The CDR3 region is CASSGTDRSNSPLHF. The CDR3 DNA follows: TGTGCCAGCAGCGGAACGGACAGGTCAAATTCACCCCTCCACTTT. The full variable domain, in which reference TRBV7-9 and TRBJ1-6 provide the parts outside the CDR3, is DTGVSQNPRHKITKRGQNVTFRCDPISEHNRLYWYRQTLGQGPEFLTYFQNEAQLEKSRLLSDRFSAERPKGSFSTLEIQRTEQGDSAMYLCASSGTDRSNSPLHFGNGTRLTVT.

The gene calls are TRBV7-2 and TRBJ1-1; no definite D call. Deletions cut 2 bases from V and 0 bases from J, with 4 bases between. CDR3 length: 13 residues. CDR1 and CDR2 from the germline V gene are SGHTA and FQGNSA. The CDR3 reads CASSLTVNTEAFF. In nucleotides, the CDR3 is TGTGCCAGCAGCTTAACGGTGAACACTGAAGCTTTCTTT.

This chain connects TRBV5-4 to TRBJ1-2; a weak D match, TRBD1 (5 bases). The V and J ends lost 4 bases and 3 bases respectively, with 16 bases between them. CDR3 size: 15 residues. Germline CDR1 SGHNT, CDR2 YYREEE (reference sequence). CDR3 residues: CASSPPDGTDYGYTF. The CDR3, as DNA: TGTGCCAGCAGCCCACCCGACGGGACGGACTATGGCTACACCTTC.

A word on this clone: In the same sample, other DNA sequences code for this CDR3. V gene TRBV15 combines with J gene TRBJ2-3; 11 bases map to TRBD2. CDR3 length equals 18 residues. Per germline, CDR1 LNHNV and CDR2 YYDKDF (reference sequence). The trim removed 0 bases at V and 6 bases at J, leaving 11 bases unmatched. CDR3 sequence reads: CATSRDRGSGGAYDTQYF. DNA for the CDR3: TGTGCCACCAGCAGAGATCGAGGTAGCGGGGGGGCATATGATACGCAGTATTTT.

The chain couples TRBV7-2 to TRBJ1-5; no firm D call. CDR3 length: 14 residues. Trimming removed 5 bases from V and 4 bases from J, with 12 bases in between. CDR1 SGHTA and CDR2 FQGNSA come from the germline V gene. The CDR3 loop reads CASSPGRSNQPQHF. The CDR3 nucleotides are TGTGCCAGCAGCCCTGGACGGAGTAATCAGCCCCAGCATTTT.

This sequence joins TRBV6-5 and TRBJ1-2; D may be TRBD1 (6 bases). This CDR3 has 14 residues. V shed 8 bases and J shed 8 bases, with 21 bases lying between them. Germline V gives CDR1 MNHEY, CDR2 SVGAGI. The CDR3 sequence is CASANLQGYLGYTF. The CDR3 nucleotides are TGTGCCAGCGCCAACTTACAGGGTTATTTAGGCTACACCTTC.

DNA of the CDR3: TGTGCCAGTAGTATATCGGAGCACTCTGGAAACACCATATATTTT. Translating gives CASSISEHSGNTIYF. This sequence joins TRBV19 and TRBJ1-3; D is unresolved. The CDR3 runs to 15 residues. V dropped 2 bases and J dropped 0 bases, with 8 bases sitting between them. Germline CDR1 and CDR2: LNHDA and SQIVND (reference sequence). Filled out from reference TRBV19 and TRBJ1-3, the complete variable domain reads DGGITQSPKYLFRKEGQNVTLSCEQNLNHDAMYWYRQDPGQGLRLIYYSQIVNDFQKGDIAEGYSVSREKKESFPLTVTSAQKNPTAFYLCASSISEHSGNTIYFGEGSWLTVV.

V is TRBV28 and J is TRBJ2-1; 9 bases map to TRBD2. V shed 1 base, J shed 4 bases, and the junction held 5 bases outside the gene matches. The germline CDR1 and CDR2 sequences are MDHEN and SYDVKM. The CDR3 contains 16 residues. The CDR3 protein is CASSLYQLAGYNEQFF. The CDR3 region has the DNA TGTGCCAGCAGTTTATACCAGCTAGCGGGATACAATGAGCAGTTCTTC.

The chain carries TRBV4-3 and TRBJ2-1; 9 nucleotides line up with TRBD1. This CDR3 has 15 amino acids. In germline, CDR1 is LGHNA, CDR2 YSLEER. Germline trimming cut 1 base from V and 5 bases from J; bases unmatched to any gene: 3. Here the CDR3 reads CASSQGQGEDNEQFF. The DNA for the CDR3 is TGCGCCAGCAGCCAAGGACAGGGGGAAGACAATGAGCAGTTCTTC.

The chain couples TRBV6-4 to TRBJ2-2; TRBD2 is a possible D gene (6 bases). This CDR3 is built from 14 residues. The V end was cut by 0 bases, the J end by 6 bases, with 8 bases between. Germline CDR1 reads MRHNA; CDR2 reads SNTAGT. In DNA form, the CDR3 reads TGTGCCAGCAGTGACTCTGGGGGGTCCGGGGAGCTGTTTTTT. Its translation is CASSDSGGSGELFF.

The genes are TRBV7-8 and TRBJ2-5, with TRBD2 as a possible D gene (6 bases). The CDR3 totals 13 residues. The germline V gene has CDR1 SGHVS and CDR2 FQNEAQ. The V end was cut by 5 bases, the J end by 5 bases, with 12 bases between. Here the CDR3 reads CASSPQAGETQYF. In DNA, the CDR3 is TGTGCCAGCAGCCCCCAAGCGGGCGAGACCCAGTACTTC.

The CDR3: CASSFRGPYEQYF. CDR3 DNA: TGTGCCAGCAGCTTTCGGGGTCCCTACGAGCAGTACTTC. The J gene is TRBJ2-7, the V gene TRBV7-9, with D perhaps TRBD2 (5 bases). From germline, CDR1 is SEHNR and CDR2 FQNEAQ (reference sequence). Trimming removed 3 bases from V and 2 bases from J, with 8 bases in between. The CDR3 has 13 amino acids.

The chain joins TRBV4-1 to TRBJ2-7; D unclear. The V and J ends lost 4 bases and 2 bases respectively, with 15 bases between them. CDR1 is MGHRA, CDR2 YSYEKL, per germline. The CDR3 has 15 amino acids. CDR3 in DNA: TGCGCCAGCAGCCCTGTCCGAAGGCTACCCTACGAGCAGTACTTC. Amino acid sequence: CASSPVRRLPYEQYF.

The V gene is TRBV13, the J gene TRBJ2-3; 11 bases line up with TRBD2. V was pared by 4 bases and J by 6 bases, with 9 bases of the junction left unmatched. The germline V gene has CDR1 PRHDT and CDR2 FYEKMQ (reference sequence). This CDR3 comprises 16 residues. The CDR3 region is CASSYRSGGAGDTQYF. The CDR3 nucleotides read TGTGCCAGCAGCTACCGTAGCGGGGGGGCCGGGGATACGCAGTATTTT.

The genes are TRBV9 and TRBJ2-1; D not certain. The CDR3 is made up of 13 amino acids. Deletions cut 3 bases from V and 1 base from J, with 5 bases between. The germline V gene encodes CDR1 SGDLS and CDR2 YYNGEE. The chain's CDR3 is CASSEKSYNEQFF. The CDR3 DNA follows: TGTGCCAGCAGCGAGAAATCCTACAATGAGCAGTTCTTC.

The chain joins TRBV25-1 to TRBJ1-6; no clear D. V was clipped by 2 bases and J by 10 bases, with 12 bases between them. Germline lookup yields CDR1 MGHDK and CDR2 SYGVNS. The CDR3 has 14 amino acids. CDR3 residues: CASSELGVGSPLHF. CDR3 in DNA: TGTGCCAGCAGTGAACTTGGGGTGGGGTCACCCCTCCACTTT.

This clone came up once. The rearrangement links TRBV5-4 to TRBJ1-2; D is undetermined. This CDR3 contains 13 residues. Trimming stripped 0 bases from V and 2 bases from J, with 5 bases between. Per germline, CDR1 SGHNT and CDR2 YYREEE (reference sequence). CDR3 nucleotides: TGTGCCAGCAGCTTGGATACAAACTATGGCTACACCTTC. It encodes CASSLDTNYGYTF.

The chain links TRBV7-9 to TRBJ1-2, with D possibly matching TRBD1 (6 bases). This CDR3 is built from 16 residues. Germline CDR1 and CDR2: SEHNR and FQNEAQ (reference sequence). The germline V and J ends were trimmed by 4 bases and 3 bases, with 18 bases remaining between them. The CDR3: CASSSPLGARDYGYTF. The CDR3 DNA sequence: TGTGCCAGCAGCTCCCCTTTGGGGGCGCGGGACTATGGCTACACCTTC.

The count of this clone is one. J is TRBJ1-6 and V is TRBV11-2; D is unresolved. The V end was cut by 3 bases, the J end by 5 bases, with 8 bases between. CDR1 SGHAT and CDR2 FQNNGV come from the germline V gene. The CDR3 length is 14 residues. CDR3 nucleotide sequence: TGTGCCAGCAGCTTCTGGACGGATAATTCACCCCTCCACTTT. Translating gives CASSFWTDNSPLHF.